This T cell receptor beta chain was recorded in a study of T-cell memory formation after mild COVID-19. A single record per CDR3 protein comes from TCRdb applying MiXCR to the 5' RACE reads. The sample records a few hundred thousand distinct CDR3 sequences, approximately 10% being singletons. Trimming cost V 8 bases and J 0 bases, with 17 bases left between them. Germline V gene lookup returns CDR1 SEHNR and CDR2 FQNEAQ (reference sequence). The CDR3 has 16 residues. The receptor was derived from a man younger than 35 who had mild COVID-19 (a few samples of this study predate the infection). Cell type and time point are not known. The rearrangement uses TRBV7-9 and TRBJ2-4, with D unclear. Sequenced: PBMCs or a T cell subset sorted from them (not recorded which). CDR3 coding DNA: TGTGCCAGCGGTCCAGGACCCAAACTAGCCAAAAACATTCAGTACTTC. It codes for CASGPGPKLAKNIQYF.